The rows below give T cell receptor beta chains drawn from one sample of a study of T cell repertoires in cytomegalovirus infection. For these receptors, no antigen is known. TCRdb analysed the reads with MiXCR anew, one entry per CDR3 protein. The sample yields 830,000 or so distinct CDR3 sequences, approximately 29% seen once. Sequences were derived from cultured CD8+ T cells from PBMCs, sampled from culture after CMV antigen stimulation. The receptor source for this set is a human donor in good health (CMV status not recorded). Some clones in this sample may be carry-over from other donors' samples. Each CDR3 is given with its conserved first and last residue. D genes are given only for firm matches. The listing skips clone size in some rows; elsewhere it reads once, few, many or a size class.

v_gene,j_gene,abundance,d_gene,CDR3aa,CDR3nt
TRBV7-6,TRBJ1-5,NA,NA,CASSLVPGVDQPRHF,TGTGCCAGCAGCTTAGTTCCCGGGGTGGATCAGCCCCGGCATTTT
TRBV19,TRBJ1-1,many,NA,CASNQGSSNTEAFF,TGTGCCAGTAACCAGGGATCGTCGAACACTGAAGCTTTCTTT
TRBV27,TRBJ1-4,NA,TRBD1,CASRPGQFNEKLFF,TGTGCCAGCAGGCCGGGACAGTTTAATGAAAAACTGTTTTTT
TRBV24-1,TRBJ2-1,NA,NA,CATSDPSYNEQFF,TGTGCCACCAGTGATCCCTCATACAATGAGCAGTTCTTC
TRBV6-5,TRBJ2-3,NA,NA,CASSYSSFEDTQYF,TGTGCCAGCAGTTACTCGAGCTTCGAAGATACGCAGTATTTT
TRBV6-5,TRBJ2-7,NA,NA,CASSAGGNYYEQYF,TGTGCCAGCAGTGCTGGAGGCAACTACTACGAGCAGTACTTC
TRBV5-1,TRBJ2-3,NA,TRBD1,CASSFRDRGLTDTQYF,TGCGCCAGCAGCTTCCGGGACAGGGGACTCACAGATACGCAGTATTTT
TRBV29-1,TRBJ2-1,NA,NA,CSVETGWSSYNEQFF,TGCAGCGTTGAAACGGGCTGGAGCTCCTACAATGAGCAGTTCTTC
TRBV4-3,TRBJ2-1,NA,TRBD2,CASSQEGLAGGRTYNEQFF,TGCGCCAGCAGCCAAGAAGGACTAGCGGGGGGGAGGACCTACAATGAGCAGTTCTTC
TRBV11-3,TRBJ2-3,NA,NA,CASSQGGFGTDTQYF,TGTGCCAGCAGCCAGGGGGGATTTGGCACAGATACGCAGTATTTT
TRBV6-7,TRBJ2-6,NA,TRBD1,CASSTGDRGSGANVLTF,TGTGCCAGCAGTACGGGGGACAGGGGATCCGGGGCCAACGTCCTGACTTTC
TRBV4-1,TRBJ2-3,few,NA,CASSQDLGGDETQYF,TGCGCCAGCAGCCAAGATCTGGGAGGAGACGAGACGCAGTATTTT
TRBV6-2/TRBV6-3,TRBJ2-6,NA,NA,CASSYSEGIYSGANVLTF,TGTGCCAGCAGCTACAGTGAAGGTATCTACTCTGGGGCCAACGTCCTGACTTTC
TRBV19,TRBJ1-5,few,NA,CASSMSSGFSQPQHF,TGTGCCAGTAGTATGTCTTCGGGGTTTAGTCAGCCCCAGCATTTT
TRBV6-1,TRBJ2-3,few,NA,CASSEAAGDTQYF,TGTGCCAGCAGTGAAGCGGCCGGAGATACGCAGTATTTT
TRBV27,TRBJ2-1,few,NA,CASSFGGAGEQFF,TGTGCCAGCAGTTTTGGGGGGGCGGGGGAGCAGTTCTTC
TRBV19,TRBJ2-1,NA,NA,CASSTDLLVEQFF,TGTGCCAGTAGTACCGACCTTCTTGTTGAGCAGTTCTTC
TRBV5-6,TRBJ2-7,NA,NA,CASSGRGWVNEQYF,TGTGCCAGCAGCGGAAGGGGTTGGGTCAACGAGCAGTACTTC
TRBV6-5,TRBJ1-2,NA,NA,CASSYSSEGTLYGYTF,TGTGCCAGCAGTTACTCCTCCGAAGGGACACTCTATGGCTACACCTTC
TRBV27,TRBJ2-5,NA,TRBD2,CASSASGTSSQETQYF,TGTGCCAGCAGTGCGTCCGGGACTAGTTCACAAGAGACCCAGTACTTC
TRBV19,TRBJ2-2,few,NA,CASSIDTGELFF,TGTGCCAGTAGTATAGACACCGGGGAGCTGTTTTTT
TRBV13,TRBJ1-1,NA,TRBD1,CASSLGETGPNTEAFF,TGTGCCAGCAGCTTAGGGGAGACAGGGCCAAACACTGAAGCTTTCTTT
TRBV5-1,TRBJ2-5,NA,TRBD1,CASSLDLDRGMGQETQYF,TGCGCCAGCAGCTTGGACCTGGACAGGGGTATGGGACAAGAGACCCAGTACTTC
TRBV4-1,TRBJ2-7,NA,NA,CASSQEKNEQYF,TGCGCCAGCAGCCAAGAAAAGAACGAGCAGTACTTC